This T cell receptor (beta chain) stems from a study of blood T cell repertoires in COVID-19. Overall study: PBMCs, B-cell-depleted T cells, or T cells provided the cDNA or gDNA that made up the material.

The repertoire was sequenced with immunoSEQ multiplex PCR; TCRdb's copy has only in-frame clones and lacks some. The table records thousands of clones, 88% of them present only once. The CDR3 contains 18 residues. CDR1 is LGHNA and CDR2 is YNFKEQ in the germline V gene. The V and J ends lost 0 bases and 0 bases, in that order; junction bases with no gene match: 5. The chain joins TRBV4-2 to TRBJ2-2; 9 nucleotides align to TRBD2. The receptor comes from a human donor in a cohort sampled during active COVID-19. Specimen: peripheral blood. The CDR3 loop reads CASSQDGRTSANTGELFF. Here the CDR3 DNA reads TGTGCCAGCAGCCAAGACGGCAGGACTAGCGCGAACACCGGGGAGCTGTTTTTT.